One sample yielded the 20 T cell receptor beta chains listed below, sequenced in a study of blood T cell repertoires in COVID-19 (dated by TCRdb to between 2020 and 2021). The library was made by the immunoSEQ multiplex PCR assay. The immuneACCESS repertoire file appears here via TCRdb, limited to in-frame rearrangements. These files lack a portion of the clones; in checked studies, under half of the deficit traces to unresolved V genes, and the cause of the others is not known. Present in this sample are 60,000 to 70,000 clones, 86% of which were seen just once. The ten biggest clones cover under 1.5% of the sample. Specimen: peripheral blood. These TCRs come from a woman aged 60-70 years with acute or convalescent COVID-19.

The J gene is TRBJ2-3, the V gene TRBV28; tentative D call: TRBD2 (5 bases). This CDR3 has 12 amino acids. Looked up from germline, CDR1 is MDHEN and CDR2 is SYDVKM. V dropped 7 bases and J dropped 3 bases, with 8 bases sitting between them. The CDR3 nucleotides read TGTGCCAGCAAGGAGGCAACAGATACGCAGTATTTT. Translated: CASKEATDTQYF.

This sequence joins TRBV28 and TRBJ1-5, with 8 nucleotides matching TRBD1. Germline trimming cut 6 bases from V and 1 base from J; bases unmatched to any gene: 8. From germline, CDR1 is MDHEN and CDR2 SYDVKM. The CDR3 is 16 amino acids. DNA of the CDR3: TGTGCCAGCAGCCCATTTGGGACAGGAAGCAATCAGCCCCAGCATTTT. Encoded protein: CASSPFGTGSNQPQHF.

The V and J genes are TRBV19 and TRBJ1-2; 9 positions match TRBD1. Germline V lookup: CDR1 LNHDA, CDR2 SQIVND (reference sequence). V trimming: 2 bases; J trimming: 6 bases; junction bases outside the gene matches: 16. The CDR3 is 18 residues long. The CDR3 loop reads CASSIYNPVQGAKDGYTF. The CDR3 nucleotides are TGTGCCAGTAGTATATATAACCCGGTACAGGGGGCCAAAGATGGCTACACCTTC.

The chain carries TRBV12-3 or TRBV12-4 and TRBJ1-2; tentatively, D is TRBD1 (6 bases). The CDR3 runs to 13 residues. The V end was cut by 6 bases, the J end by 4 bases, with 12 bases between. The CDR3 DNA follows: TGTGCCAGCAGGGGCGAAGGGGGCTATGGCTACACCTTC. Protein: CASRGEGGYGYTF.

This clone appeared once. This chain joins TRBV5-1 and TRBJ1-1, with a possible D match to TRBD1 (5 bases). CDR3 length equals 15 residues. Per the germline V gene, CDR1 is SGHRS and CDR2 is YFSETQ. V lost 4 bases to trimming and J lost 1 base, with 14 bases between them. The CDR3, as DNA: TGCGCCAGCAGCGAAGGTCAGGGTAGGAACACTGAAGCTTTCTTT. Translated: CASSEGQGRNTEAFF. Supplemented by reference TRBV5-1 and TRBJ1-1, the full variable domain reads KAGVTQTPRYLIKTRGQQVTLSCSPISGHRSVSWYQQTPGQGLQFLFEYFSETQRNKGNFPGRFSGRQFSNSRSEMNVSTLELGDSALYLCASSEGQGRNTEAFFGQGTRLTVV.

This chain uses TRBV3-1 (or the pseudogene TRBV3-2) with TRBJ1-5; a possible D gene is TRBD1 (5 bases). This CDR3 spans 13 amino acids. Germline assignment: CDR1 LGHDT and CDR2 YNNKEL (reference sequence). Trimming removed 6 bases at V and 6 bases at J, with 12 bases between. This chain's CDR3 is CASRVGDGQPQHF. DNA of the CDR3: TGTGCCAGCAGGGTAGGGGATGGTCAGCCCCAGCATTTT.

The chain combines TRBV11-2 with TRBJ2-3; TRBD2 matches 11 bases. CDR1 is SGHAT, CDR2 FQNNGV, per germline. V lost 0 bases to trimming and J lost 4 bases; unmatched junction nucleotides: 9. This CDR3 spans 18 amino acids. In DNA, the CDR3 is TGTGCCAGCAGCTTAGATAGTTTTAGCGGGAGGGCCCCAGATACGCAGTATTTT. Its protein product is CASSLDSFSGRAPDTQYF.

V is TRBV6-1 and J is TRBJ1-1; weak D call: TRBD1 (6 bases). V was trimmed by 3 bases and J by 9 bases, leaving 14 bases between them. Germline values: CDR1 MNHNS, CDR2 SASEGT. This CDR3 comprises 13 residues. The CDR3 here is CASSDNRAPKAFF. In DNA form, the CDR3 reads TGTGCCAGCAGTGACAACAGGGCCCCCAAAGCTTTCTTT.

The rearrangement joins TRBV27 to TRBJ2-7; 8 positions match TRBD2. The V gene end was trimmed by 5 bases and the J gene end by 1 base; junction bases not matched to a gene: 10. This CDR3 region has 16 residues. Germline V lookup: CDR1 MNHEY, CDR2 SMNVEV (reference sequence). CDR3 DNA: TGTGCCAGCAGTCCCCTAGCGGGCCCTCTATCCTACGAGCAGTACTTC. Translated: CASSPLAGPLSYEQYF.

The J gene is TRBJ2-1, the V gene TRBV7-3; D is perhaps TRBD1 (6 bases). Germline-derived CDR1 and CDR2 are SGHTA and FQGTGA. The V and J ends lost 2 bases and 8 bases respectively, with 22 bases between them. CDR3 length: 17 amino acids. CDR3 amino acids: CASSLAGDKGSVDEQFF. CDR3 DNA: TGTGCCAGCAGCTTAGCCGGGGACAAGGGTTCGGTAGATGAGCAGTTCTTC.

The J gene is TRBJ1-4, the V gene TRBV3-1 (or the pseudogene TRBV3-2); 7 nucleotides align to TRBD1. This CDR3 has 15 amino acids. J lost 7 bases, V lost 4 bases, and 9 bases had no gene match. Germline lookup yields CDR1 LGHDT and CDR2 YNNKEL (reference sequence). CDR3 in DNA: TGTGCCAGCAGCCCTCGACAGGGCTTCGGTGAAAAACTGTTTTTT. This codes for CASSPRQGFGEKLFF.

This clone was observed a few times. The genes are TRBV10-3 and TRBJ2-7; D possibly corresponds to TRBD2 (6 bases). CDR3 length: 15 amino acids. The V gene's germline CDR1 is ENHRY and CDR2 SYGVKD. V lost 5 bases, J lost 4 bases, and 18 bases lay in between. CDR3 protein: CAISPTGTAGYEQYF. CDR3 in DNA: TGTGCCATCAGTCCAACCGGGACTGCCGGATACGAGCAGTACTTC.

CDR3 in amino acids: CASSPRQGGGTGNSPLHF. DNA of the CDR3: TGTGCCAGCTCACCCCGCCAAGGGGGGGGGACGGGGAATTCACCCCTCCACTTT. V usage is TRBV18 and J usage is TRBJ1-6; D possibly corresponds to TRBD1 (6 bases). The CDR3 covers 18 residues. CDR1 is KGHSH and CDR2 is LQKENI in the germline V gene. The V and J ends lost 3 bases and 7 bases respectively, with 22 bases between them.

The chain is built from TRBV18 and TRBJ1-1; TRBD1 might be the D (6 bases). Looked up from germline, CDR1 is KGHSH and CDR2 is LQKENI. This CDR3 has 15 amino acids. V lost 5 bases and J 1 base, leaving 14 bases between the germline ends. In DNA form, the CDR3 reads TGTGCCAGCTCATCGGACTTGGGGGCGAACACTGAAGCTTTCTTT. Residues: CASSSDLGANTEAFF.

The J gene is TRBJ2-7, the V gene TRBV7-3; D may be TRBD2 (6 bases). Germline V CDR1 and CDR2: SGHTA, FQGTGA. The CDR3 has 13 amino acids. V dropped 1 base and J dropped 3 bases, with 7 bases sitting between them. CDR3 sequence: CASSLMGGYEQYF. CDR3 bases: TGTGCCAGCAGCTTAATGGGGGGCTACGAGCAGTACTTC.

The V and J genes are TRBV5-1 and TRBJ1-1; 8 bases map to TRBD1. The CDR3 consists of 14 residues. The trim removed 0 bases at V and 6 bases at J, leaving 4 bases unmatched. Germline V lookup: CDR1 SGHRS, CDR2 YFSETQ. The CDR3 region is CASSLGDRISEAFF. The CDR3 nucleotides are TGCGCCAGCAGCTTGGGGGACAGGATTTCTGAAGCTTTCTTT.

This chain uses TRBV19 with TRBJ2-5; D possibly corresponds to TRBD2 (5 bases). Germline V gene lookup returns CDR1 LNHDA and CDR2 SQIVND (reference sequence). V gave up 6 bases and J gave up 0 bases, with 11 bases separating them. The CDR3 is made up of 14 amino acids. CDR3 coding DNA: TGTGCCAGTAGCACTAGATCGTACCAAGAGACCCAGTACTTC. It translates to CASSTRSYQETQYF. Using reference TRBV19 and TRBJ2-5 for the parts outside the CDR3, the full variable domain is DGGITQSPKYLFRKEGQNVTLSCEQNLNHDAMYWYRQDPGQGLRLIYYSQIVNDFQKGDIAEGYSVSREKKESFPLTVTSAQKNPTAFYLCASSTRSYQETQYFGPGTRLLVL.

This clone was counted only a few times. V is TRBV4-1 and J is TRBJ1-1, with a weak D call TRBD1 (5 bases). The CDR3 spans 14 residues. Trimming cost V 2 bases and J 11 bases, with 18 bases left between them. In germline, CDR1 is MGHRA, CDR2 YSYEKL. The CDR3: CASSQRQTMEGAFF. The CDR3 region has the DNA TGCGCCAGCAGCCAACGACAGACTATGGAGGGGGCTTTCTTT.

CDR3 coding DNA: TGTGCCAGTTCGAGGGCCCCTAACTATGGCTACACCTTC. This translates into CASSRAPNYGYTF. The chain couples TRBV6-5 to TRBJ1-2; the D is unclear. Germline V gives CDR1 MNHEY, CDR2 SVGAGI. Trimming shortened V by 9 bases and J by 0 bases, and 11 bases separated the two germline ends. This CDR3 spans 13 amino acids.

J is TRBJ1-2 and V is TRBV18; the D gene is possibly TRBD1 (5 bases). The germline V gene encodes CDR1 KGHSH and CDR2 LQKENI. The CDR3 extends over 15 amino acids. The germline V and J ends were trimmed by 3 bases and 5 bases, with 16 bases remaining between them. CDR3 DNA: TGTGCCAGCTCACCTCCAGGGCTAAAAAGTTATGGCTACACCTTC. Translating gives CASSPPGLKSYGYTF.